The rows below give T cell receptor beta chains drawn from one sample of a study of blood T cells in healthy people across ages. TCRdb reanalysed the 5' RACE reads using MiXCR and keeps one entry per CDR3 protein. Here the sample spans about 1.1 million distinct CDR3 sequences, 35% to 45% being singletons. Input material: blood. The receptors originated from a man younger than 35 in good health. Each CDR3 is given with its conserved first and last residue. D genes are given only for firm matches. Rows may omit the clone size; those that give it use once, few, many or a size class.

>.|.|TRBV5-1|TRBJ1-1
CASSWGANSNEAFF
TGCGCCAGCAGCTGGGGTGCAAACAGTAATGAAGCTTTCTTT
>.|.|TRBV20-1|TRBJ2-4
CSATGGNIQYF
TGCAGTGCTACCGGGGGAAACATTCAGTACTTC
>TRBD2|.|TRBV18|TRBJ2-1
CASSPSDGGVKIEQFF
TGTGCCAGCTCGCCATCGGACGGGGGGGTTAAGATTGAGCAGTTCTTC
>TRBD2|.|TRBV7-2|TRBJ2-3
CASSLAASGGGDTQYF
TGTGCCAGCAGCTTAGCGGCTAGCGGGGGAGGGGATACGCAGTATTTT
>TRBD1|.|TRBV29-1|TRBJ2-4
CSVEGFGQGAREQYF
TGCAGCGTTGAGGGGTTTGGACAGGGGGCGCGGGAGCAGTACTTC
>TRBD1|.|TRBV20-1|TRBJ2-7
CSAYTPGQGHEQYF
TGCAGTGCTTACACTCCGGGACAGGGCCACGAGCAGTACTTC
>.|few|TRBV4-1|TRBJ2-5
CASSQDPVGSQETQYF
TGCGCCAGCAGCCAAGATCCAGTAGGTTCCCAAGAGACCCAGTACTTC
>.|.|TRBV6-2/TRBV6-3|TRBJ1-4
CASKAGQINEKLFF
TGTGCCAGCAAGGCGGGGCAGATTAATGAAAAACTGTTTTTT
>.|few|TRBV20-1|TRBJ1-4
CSATYSVGNEKLFF
TGCAGTGCGACTTATTCAGTGGGGAATGAAAAACTGTTTTTT
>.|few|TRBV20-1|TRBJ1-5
CSASLEGQPQHF
TGCAGTGCTAGTCTAGAGGGTCAGCCCCAGCATTTT
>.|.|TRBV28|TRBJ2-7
CASSLSPTDLVSYEQYF
TGTGCCAGCAGTTTATCCCCGACGGACTTGGTCTCCTACGAGCAGTACTTC
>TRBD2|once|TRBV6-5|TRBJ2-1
CASSYSAGLAEYNEQFF
TGTGCCAGCAGTTACTCTGCGGGACTAGCGGAATACAATGAGCAGTTCTTC
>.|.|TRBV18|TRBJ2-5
CASSSIPGPEETQYF
TGTGCCAGCTCGAGTATACCTGGACCCGAAGAGACCCAGTACTTC
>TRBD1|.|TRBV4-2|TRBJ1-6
CASSQGTGAYNSPLHF
TGTGCCAGCAGCCAAGGGACAGGAGCTTATAATTCACCCCTCCACTTT
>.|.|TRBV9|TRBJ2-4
CASSVVTDGVVAKNIQYF
TGTGCCAGCAGCGTAGTTACAGACGGTGTGGTGGCCAAAAACATTCAGTACTTC
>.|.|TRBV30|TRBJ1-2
CAWSVLAVGTVNGYTF
TGTGCCTGGAGTGTTTTGGCCGTAGGGACCGTGAATGGCTACACCTTC
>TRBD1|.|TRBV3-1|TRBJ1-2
CASSQDGGQPYGYTF
TGTGCCAGCAGCCAAGATGGGGGACAGCCCTATGGCTACACCTTC
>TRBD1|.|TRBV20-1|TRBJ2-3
CSASGQTTDTQYF
TGCAGTGCCTCGGGACAGACCACAGATACGCAGTATTTT
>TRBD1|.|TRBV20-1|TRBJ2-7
CSARDRARAYEQYF
TGCAGTGCTAGGGACAGGGCGCGCGCCTACGAGCAGTACTTC
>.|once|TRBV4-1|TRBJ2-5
CASSPEGQGRETQYF
TGCGCCAGCAGCCCCGAGGGGCAGGGTAGAGAGACCCAGTACTTC
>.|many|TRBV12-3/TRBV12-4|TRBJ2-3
CASSSRDNTDTQYF
TGTGCCAGCAGTTCCCGGGATAACACAGATACGCAGTATTTT
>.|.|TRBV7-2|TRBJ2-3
CASSSKRRLARTDTQYF
TGTGCCAGCAGCTCTAAAAGGCGGCTAGCCCGCACAGATACGCAGTATTTT
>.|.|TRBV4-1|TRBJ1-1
CASSPIGEGTEAFF
TGCGCCAGCAGCCCGATAGGGGAGGGCACTGAAGCTTTCTTT
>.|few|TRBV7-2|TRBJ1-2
CASSLAKGGFYGYTF
TGTGCCAGCAGCTTAGCTAAGGGGGGCTTCTATGGCTACACCTTC
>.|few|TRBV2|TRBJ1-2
CASADPSYGYTF
TGTGCCAGCGCAGACCCGAGCTATGGCTACACCTTC
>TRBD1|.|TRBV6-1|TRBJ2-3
CASSSLGGVRGGLTDTQYF
TGTGCCAGCAGCTCTTTAGGAGGTGTTAGAGGGGGCCTCACAGATACGCAGTATTTT
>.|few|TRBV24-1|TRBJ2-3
CATSDTGTHDTDTQYF
TGTGCCACCAGTGACACCGGGACACACGACACAGATACGCAGTATTTT
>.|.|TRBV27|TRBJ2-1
CASSFKQGSYEQFF
TGTGCCAGCAGTTTTAAACAGGGCTCCTACGAGCAGTTCTTC
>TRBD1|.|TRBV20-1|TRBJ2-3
CNAIKTGGTQYF
TGCAATGCCATCAAAACAGGGGGAACGCAGTATTTT
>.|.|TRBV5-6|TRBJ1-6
CASSRFVGGNNSPLHF
TGTGCCAGCAGCCGATTTGTCGGGGGTAATAATTCACCCCTCCACTTT
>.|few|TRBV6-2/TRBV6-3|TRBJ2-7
CASSYSDATYEQYF
TGTGCCAGCAGTTACTCGGACGCCACCTACGAGCAGTACTTC
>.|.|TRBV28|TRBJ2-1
CASSPPLGTEQFF
TGTGCCAGCAGTCCCCCCTTAGGGACGGAGCAGTTCTTC
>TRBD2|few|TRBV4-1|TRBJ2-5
CASSQEWTSAETQYF
TGCGCCAGCAGCCAAGAATGGACTAGCGCGGAGACCCAGTACTTC
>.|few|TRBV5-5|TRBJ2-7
CASSPTVIAYEQYF
TGTGCCAGCAGCCCCACTGTTATCGCCTACGAGCAGTACTTC
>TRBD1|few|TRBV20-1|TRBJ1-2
CSVAGTGYGYTF
TGCAGTGTTGCTGGGACAGGCTATGGCTACACCTTC
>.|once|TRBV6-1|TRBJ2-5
CTSSEVQPSTAQYF
TGTACCAGCAGTGAAGTGCAGCCTAGTACCGCCCAGTACTTC
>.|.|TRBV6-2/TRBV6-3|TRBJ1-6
CASSYSTAGVPLHF
TGTGCCAGCAGTTACTCGACAGCCGGGGTACCCCTCCACTTT
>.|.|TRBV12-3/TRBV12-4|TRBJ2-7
CASSQAIVNRGRNEQYF
TGTGCCAGCAGCCAAGCCATCGTTAACCGGGGGCGGAATGAGCAGTACTTC
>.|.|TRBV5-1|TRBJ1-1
CASAEGDTEAFF
TGCGCCAGCGCCGAGGGCGACACTGAAGCTTTCTTT
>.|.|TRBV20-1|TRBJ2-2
CSVNALGTGELFF
TGCAGTGTGAACGCGCTTGGCACCGGGGAGCTGTTTTTT
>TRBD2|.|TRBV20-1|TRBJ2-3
CSVPFAGADTQYF
TGCAGTGTCCCGTTTGCGGGGGCAGATACGCAGTATTTT
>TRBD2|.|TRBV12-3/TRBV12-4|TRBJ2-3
CASSSGGGADTQYF
TGTGCCAGCAGTTCCGGCGGGGGGGCAGATACGCAGTATTTT
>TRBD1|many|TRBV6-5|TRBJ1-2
CASSRGRTNYGYTF
TGTGCCAGCAGCAGGGGGAGGACTAACTATGGCTACACCTTC
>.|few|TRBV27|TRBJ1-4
CASGSVTKANEKLFF
TGTGCCAGCGGTTCCGTAACTAAAGCTAATGAAAAACTGTTTTTT
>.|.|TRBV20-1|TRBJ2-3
CSAVDGRSTDTQYF
TGCAGTGCCGTCGATGGCCGAAGCACAGATACGCAGTATTTT
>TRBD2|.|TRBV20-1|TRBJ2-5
CSASPSGSLQETQYF
TGCAGTGCTAGCCCTAGCGGGAGCCTCCAAGAGACCCAGTACTTC
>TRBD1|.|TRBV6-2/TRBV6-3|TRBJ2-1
CASSYGRGRRDEQFF
TGTGCCAGCAGTTACGGCAGGGGGCGCCGGGATGAGCAGTTCTTC
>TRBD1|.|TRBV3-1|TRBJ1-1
CASRPRDRETEAFF
TGTGCCAGCCGCCCCCGGGACAGGGAGACTGAAGCTTTCTTT
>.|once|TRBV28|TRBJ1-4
CATEGGAEKLFF
TGTGCCACCGAGGGGGGGGCCGAAAAACTGTTTTTT
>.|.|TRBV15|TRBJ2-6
CATSVNRDSGANVLTF
TGTGCCACCAGCGTAAACAGGGACTCTGGGGCCAACGTCCTGACTTTC
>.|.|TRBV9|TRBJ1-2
CASSVGVRSGYTF
TGTGCCAGCAGCGTAGGTGTCAGGTCGGGCTACACCTTC
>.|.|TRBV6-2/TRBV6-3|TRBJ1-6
CASSYLTTDYNSPLHF
TGTGCCAGCAGTTACCTCACGACAGACTATAATTCACCCCTCCACTTT
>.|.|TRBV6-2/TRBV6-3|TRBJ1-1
CASTPHRVGNTEAFF
TGTGCCAGCACACCTCACAGGGTTGGGAACACTGAAGCTTTCTTT
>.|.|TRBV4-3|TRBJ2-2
CASSQERTNLYTGELFF
TGCGCCAGCAGCCAAGAGAGGACTAATCTTTACACCGGGGAGCTGTTTTTT
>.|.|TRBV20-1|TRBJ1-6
CSARDPAVNSPLHF
TGCAGTGCTAGAGACCCAGCGGTTAATTCACCCCTCCACTTT
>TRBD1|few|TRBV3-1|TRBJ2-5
CASSLYGQGPQETQYF
TGTGCCAGCAGCCTATATGGACAGGGCCCCCAAGAGACCCAGTACTTC